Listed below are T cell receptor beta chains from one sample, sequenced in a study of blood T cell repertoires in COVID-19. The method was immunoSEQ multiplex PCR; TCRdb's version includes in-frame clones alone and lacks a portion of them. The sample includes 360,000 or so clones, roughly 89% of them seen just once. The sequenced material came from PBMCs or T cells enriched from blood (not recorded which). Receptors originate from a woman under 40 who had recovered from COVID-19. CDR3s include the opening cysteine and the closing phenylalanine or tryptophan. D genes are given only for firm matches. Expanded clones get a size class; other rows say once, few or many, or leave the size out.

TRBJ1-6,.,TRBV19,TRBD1,CASSPRQGIFSYNSPLHF,TGTGCCAGTAGTCCAAGACAGGGTATCTTCTCCTATAATTCACCCCTCCACTTT
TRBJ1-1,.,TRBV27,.,CASSFRAVGTEAFF,TGTGCCAGCAGCTTCAGGGCTGTCGGCACTGAAGCTTTCTTT
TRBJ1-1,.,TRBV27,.,CASSPPRAPGLVF,TGTGCCAGCAGTCCCCCCCGGGCCCCAGGGCTCGTCTTT
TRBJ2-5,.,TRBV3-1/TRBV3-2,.,CASSQARVVQLQETQYF,TGTGCCAGCAGCCAAGCTCGGGTGGTGCAGCTCCAAGAGACCCAGTACTTC
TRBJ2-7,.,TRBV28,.,CASSLLASEFREQYF,TGTGCCAGCAGTCTTTTAGCCTCCGAGTTTCGCGAGCAGTACTTC
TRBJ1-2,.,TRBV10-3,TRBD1,CAIWTGKNYGYTF,TGTGCCATCTGGACAGGGAAAAACTATGGCTACACCTTC
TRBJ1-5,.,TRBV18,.,CASSPGVTNQPQHF,TGTGCCAGCTCACCCGGGGTTACCAATCAGCCCCAGCATTTT
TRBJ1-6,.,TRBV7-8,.,CASSLGGRGNSPLHF,TGTGCCAGCAGCTTAGGAGGGCGAGGGAATTCACCCCTCCACTTT
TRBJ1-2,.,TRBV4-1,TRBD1,CASTQSEAGGLRGYTF,TGCGCCAGCACCCAATCTGAGGCAGGGGGTTTACGCGGCTACACCTTC
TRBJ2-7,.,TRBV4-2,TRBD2,CASSQEFPRLAGSGISYEQYF,TGTGCCAGCAGCCAAGAGTTTCCGAGACTAGCGGGATCGGGGATATCCTACGAGCAGTACTTC
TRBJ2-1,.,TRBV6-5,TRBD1,CASSYPSGQGKDEQFF,TGTGCCAGCAGTTACCCGTCGGGACAGGGGAAGGATGAGCAGTTCTTC
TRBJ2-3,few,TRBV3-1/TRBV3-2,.,CASSQGREADTQYF,TGTGCCAGCAGCCAAGGGAGGGAGGCAGATACGCAGTATTTT
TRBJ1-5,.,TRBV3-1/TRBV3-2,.,CASSQGQNSNQPQHF,TGTGCCAGCAGCCAAGGACAGAATAGCAATCAGCCCCAGCATTTT
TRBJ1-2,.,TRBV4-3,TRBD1,CASSQDLIGQGVFGYTF,TGCGCCAGCAGCCAAGATCTAATCGGACAGGGGGTGTTTGGCTACACCTTC
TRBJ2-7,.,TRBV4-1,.,CASSQGVGGEQYF,TGCGCCAGCAGCCAAGGGGTCGGGGGCGAGCAGTACTTC
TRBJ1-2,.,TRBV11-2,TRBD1,CASSATGFNGYTF,TGTGCCAGCAGCGCGACAGGGTTCAATGGCTACACCTTC
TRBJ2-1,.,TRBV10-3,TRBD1,CAISEKGTGVNEQFF,TGTGCCATCAGTGAGAAGGGGACAGGGGTAAATGAGCAGTTCTTC
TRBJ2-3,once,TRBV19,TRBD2,CASSIGLAGGYADTQYF,TGTGCCAGTAGTATAGGACTAGCGGGAGGGTACGCAGATACGCAGTATTTT
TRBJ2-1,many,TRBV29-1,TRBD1,CSVIEGAPLGEQFF,TGCAGCGTTATAGAGGGGGCACCACTCGGTGAGCAGTTCTTC
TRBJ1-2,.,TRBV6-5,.,CASSQTANYGYTF,TGTGCCAGCAGTCAAACAGCTAACTATGGCTACACCTTC
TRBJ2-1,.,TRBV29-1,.,CSVQGVSGSYNEQFF,TGCAGCGTTCAGGGGGTTAGCGGCTCCTACAATGAGCAGTTCTTC
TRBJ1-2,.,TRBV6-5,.,CASSRRDSGQDGYTF,TGTGCCAGCAGTCGCCGGGACTCGGGCCAAGACGGCTACACCTTC